One and the same sample provided the 19 T cell receptor beta chains below, sequenced in a study of type 1 and type 2 diabetes patients. The PCR template was genomic DNA. Amplification of the beta chain CDR3 used 30 forward and 13 reverse multiplex primers. A single record per CDR3 protein comes from TCRdb applying MiXCR to the multiplex PCR reads. The data contain 250,000 to 300,000 distinct CDR3 sequences, roughly 50% of them singletons. Sequencing was performed on peripheral blood mononuclear cells (PBMCs). Source of these receptors: a man aged 18 to 30 with type 2 diabetes.

This chain uses TRBV7-3 with TRBJ1-4; 9 bases map to TRBD1. This CDR3 comprises 16 residues. The V and J ends lost 6 bases and 5 bases, in that order; junction bases with no gene match: 10. Germline V lookup: CDR1 SGHTA, CDR2 FQGTGA. CDR3 DNA sequence: TGTGCCAGCAGGACCGACAGGGGGGCCCTCAATGAAAAACTGTTTTTT. It codes for CASRTDRGALNEKLFF.

For this clonotype: At one boundary the junction diverges from the germline segment, which might be a read error. The V call is TRBV7-7, the J call TRBJ2-5; 8 bases agree with TRBD2. This CDR3 spans 15 amino acids. Germline CDR1 SSHAT, CDR2 FNYEAQ (reference sequence). CDR3 sequence: CASSFSRGGMETQYF. The CDR3 DNA sequence: TGTGCTAGCAGCTTCTCTCGGGGGGGAATGGAGACCCAGTACTTC.

With regard to this clonotype: The CDR3 carries no conserved terminal phenylalanine or tryptophan, so it likely arises from a read error. J is TRBJ1-4 and V is TRBV19; D is unclear. This CDR3 is built from 11 residues. CDR1 LNHDA and CDR2 SQIVND come from the germline V gene (reference sequence). V was trimmed by 5 bases and J by 13 bases, leaving 11 bases between them. The CDR3 DNA is TGTGCCAGTAGTGGAGGACCCCGACTGTTTTCT. This codes for CASSGGPRLFS.

The chain has TRBV28 and TRBJ1-2, with D perhaps matching TRBD1 (6 bases). This CDR3 is 14 amino acids long. The germline V gene encodes CDR1 MDHEN and CDR2 SYDVKM. The ends were cut back, 6 bases at V and 3 bases at J, with 14 bases in the middle. CDR3 sequence (DNA): TGTGCCAGCAGCCGTGGAGGGGGTGACTATGGCTACACCTTC. As protein: CASSRGGGDYGYTF.

This clonotype was detected only a few times. The V and J genes are TRBV2 and TRBJ2-4, with unresolved D. CDR3 size: 15 residues. The V and J ends lost 3 bases and 0 bases respectively, with 9 bases between them. Per germline, CDR1 SNHLY and CDR2 FYNNEI. The chain's CDR3 is CASSEDSLAKNIQYF. In DNA, the CDR3 is TGTGCCAGCAGTGAGGATTCACTAGCCAAAAACATTCAGTACTTC.

The chain is built from TRBV6-6 and TRBJ1-2; TRBD1 matches at 7 bases. Looked up from germline, CDR1 is MNHNY and CDR2 is SVGAGI (reference sequence). The ends lost 7 bases at V and 1 base at J; junction bases unmatched: 6. The CDR3 sequence is 14 residues long. The CDR3 loop reads CASTGTDFNYGYTF. CDR3 nucleotides: TGTGCCAGCACCGGGACAGACTTTAACTATGGCTACACCTTC.

The CDR3 DNA reads as TGTGCCAGCAGCCCCACCGGACAGGAAGCTTTCTTT. Amino acid sequence: CASSPTGQEAFF. The V call is TRBV25-1, the J call TRBJ1-1, with a weak D call TRBD1 (6 bases). V lost 6 bases to trimming and J lost 8 bases, with 13 bases between them. Germline CDR1 is MGHDK and CDR2 is SYGVNS. The CDR3 totals 12 residues.

This clonotype was recorded a few times. The J gene is TRBJ1-5, the V gene TRBV19, with D unclear. Germline V gene data show CDR1 as LNHDA and CDR2 as SQIVND (reference sequence). The ends were cut back, 4 bases at V and 8 bases at J, with 12 bases in the middle. This CDR3 spans 13 amino acids. The CDR3 DNA sequence: TGTGCCAGTAGTAGGGCAGACAAGGAGCCCCAGCATTTT. Amino acid sequence: CASSRADKEPQHF.

This clonotype was seen only a few times. The genes are TRBV2 and TRBJ2-3, with TRBD2 matching 12 bases. Germline CDR1 is SNHLY and CDR2 is FYNNEI. The CDR3 has 15 residues. V lost 2 bases, J lost 4 bases, and 1 base stayed unmatched. The CDR3 protein is CASSERLAGADTQYF. In DNA form, the CDR3 reads TGTGCCAGCAGTGAACGACTAGCGGGAGCAGATACGCAGTATTTT. The variable domain in full, completed from reference TRBV2 and TRBJ2-3, reads EPEVTQTPSHQVTQMGQEVILRCVPISNHLYFYWYRQILGQKVEFLVSFYNNEISEKSEIFDDQFSVERPDGSNFTLKIRSTKLEDSAMYFCASSERLAGADTQYFGPGTRLTVL.

This rearrangement joins TRBV12-3 or TRBV12-4 to TRBJ2-7; unclear D gene. The CDR3 contains 13 residues. Trimming shortened V by 0 bases and J by 4 bases, and 7 bases separated the two germline ends. The CDR3 reads CASSLALSYEQYF. CDR3 sequence (DNA): TGTGCCAGCAGTTTAGCATTGTCTTACGAGCAGTACTTC.

V gene TRBV11-2 combines with J gene TRBJ1-6; tentative D call: TRBD1 (6 bases). Germline-derived CDR1 and CDR2 are SGHAT and FQNNGV. This CDR3 contains 15 residues. Trimming took 0 bases from V and 8 from J, leaving 11 bases between them. The CDR3 DNA sequence: TGTGCCAGCAGCTTAGAAGGGGGGGCGGATTCACCCCTCCACTTT. Amino acids: CASSLEGGADSPLHF.

This chain connects TRBV9 to TRBJ1-4; 7 bases map to TRBD1. The CDR3 has 15 residues. Germline V gene sequence: CDR1 SGDLS, CDR2 YYNGEE. The junction had 3 bases not matched to a gene; V was cut back by 0 bases and J by 4 bases. This CDR3 is CASSVDRGVNEKLFF. CDR3 sequence (DNA): TGTGCCAGCAGCGTAGACAGGGGAGTTAATGAAAAACTGTTTTTT.

This chain connects TRBV28 to TRBJ1-2; D is perhaps TRBD1 (5 bases). Germline V lookup: CDR1 MDHEN, CDR2 SYDVKM. This CDR3 region has 18 residues. V was shortened by 6 bases and J by 4 bases, with 27 bases between the two germline ends. The DNA of the CDR3 is TGTGCCAGCAGCAAAAGGGGTGGTGGGGGACGAAAGAGCTATGGCTACACCTTC. It codes for CASSKRGGGGRKSYGYTF.

The sample holds a few counts of this clonotype. The V call is TRBV19, the J call TRBJ2-3; 8 nucleotides agree with TRBD2. V lost 5 bases to trimming and J lost 4 bases; unmatched junction nucleotides: 17. Per germline, CDR1 LNHDA and CDR2 SQIVND (reference sequence). This CDR3 region has 18 residues. The CDR3: CASSGDIAGTLVADTQYF. The CDR3 region has the DNA TGTGCCAGTAGTGGAGATATAGCGGGAACCCTTGTGGCAGATACGCAGTATTTT.

The chain combines TRBV2 with TRBJ2-7; D is possibly TRBD1 or TRBD2 (5 bases each). V dropped 5 bases and J dropped 5 bases, with 13 bases sitting between them. The CDR3 totals 13 residues. The V gene's germline CDR1 is SNHLY and CDR2 FYNNEI. CDR3 region: CASSPARGDEQYF. DNA of the CDR3: TGTGCCAGCAGTCCCGCTCGGGGCGACGAGCAGTACTTC.

The sample holds a few counts of this clonotype. The chain couples TRBV20-1 to TRBJ1-5; TRBD1 might be the D (6 bases). V shed 6 bases and J shed 3 bases, with 12 bases lying between them. CDR3 length: 13 residues. From germline, CDR1 is DFQATT and CDR2 SNEGSKA (reference sequence). CDR3 sequence: CSAKGTPNQPQHF. For the CDR3, the DNA is TGCAGTGCCAAAGGGACACCCAATCAGCCCCAGCATTTT.

The sample holds a few counts of this clonotype. This CDR3 is CASSEGRNINQPQHF. DNA for the CDR3: TGTGCCAGCAGTGAGGGGCGGAATATTAATCAGCCCCAGCATTTT. The chain recombines TRBV6-1 with TRBJ1-5; weak D call: TRBD1 (5 bases). Germline V gene data show CDR1 as MNHNS and CDR2 as SASEGT. The CDR3 runs to 15 residues. Trimming removed 3 bases at V and 4 bases at J, with 13 bases between.

This chain joins TRBV6-5 and TRBJ2-7; possibly TRBD1 for D (10 bases). Germline assignment: CDR1 MNHEY and CDR2 SVGAGI. The V end lost 2 bases, the J end lost 3 bases, and 20 bases lay between the germline ends. CDR3 length equals 17 residues. DNA for the CDR3: TGTGCCAGCAGTTACGGGACAGGGGCGGGGGGGATCTACGAGCAGTACTTC. It translates to CASSYGTGAGGIYEQYF.

The V gene is TRBV2, the J gene TRBJ2-7, with 9 positions matching TRBD1. Germline assignment: CDR1 SNHLY and CDR2 FYNNEI. Trimming took 6 bases from V and 2 from J; bases not matched to a gene: 11. The CDR3 covers 16 residues. CDR3 nucleotide sequence: TGTGCCAGCAGCTGGAACCGGGACAGGGAGGCCTACGAGCAGTACTTC. Amino acid sequence: CASSWNRDREAYEQYF.